A selection of T cell receptor beta chains follows, all from one sample in a study of blood T cell repertoires in COVID-19. Method: immunoSEQ multiplex PCR; TCRdb's copy keeps in-frame clones and lacks some. The sample holds roughly 230,000 clones, roughly four fifths seen once. Specimen: peripheral blood. Receptors originate from a woman aged 50 to 60 with acute or convalescent COVID-19. Both conserved end residues are part of each CDR3. D genes are given only for firm matches. The size of a clone is reported for some rows only, either as once, few or many, or as a class for expanded clones.

J: TRBJ1-6; D: TRBD1; size: once; length: 16; V: TRBV28; CDR3: CASNTGTGGGGSPLHF; DNA: TGTGCCAGCAACACCGGGACAGGGGGCGGGGGTTCACCCCTCCACTTT
J: TRBJ1-1; D: TRBD1; size: -; length: 16; V: TRBV6-5; CDR3: CASSYEEGAFGTEAFF; DNA: TGTGCCAGCAGTTACGAGGAGGGGGCGTTTGGGACTGAAGCTTTCTTT
J: TRBJ2-7; D: -; size: -; length: 13; V: TRBV4-2; CDR3: CASSQESGNEQYF; DNA: TGTGCCAGCAGCCAAGAATCCGGGAACGAGCAGTACTTC
J: TRBJ1-1; D: -; size: -; length: 15; V: TRBV30; CDR3: CAWSVKPPGGTEAFF; DNA: TGTGCCTGGAGTGTGAAACCGCCGGGAGGGACTGAAGCTTTCTTT
J: TRBJ2-1; D: TRBD2; size: -; length: 17; V: TRBV11-2; CDR3: CASSPLLAGQKAGEQFF; DNA: TGTGCCAGCAGCCCATTACTAGCGGGGCAGAAAGCGGGTGAGCAGTTCTTC
J: TRBJ2-1; D: TRBD2; size: -; length: 15; V: TRBV28; CDR3: CASSTGTSGINEQFF; DNA: TGTGCCAGCAGCACCGGGACTAGCGGGATCAATGAGCAGTTCTTC
J: TRBJ2-7; D: TRBD2; size: -; length: 15; V: TRBV5-1; CDR3: CASRTLAGEMYEQYF; DNA: TGCGCCAGCAGAACGCTAGCGGGGGAGATGTACGAGCAGTACTTC
J: TRBJ2-3; D: -; size: -; length: 15; V: TRBV5-6; CDR3: CASSRDWASTDTQYF; DNA: TGTGCCAGCAGCCGGGACTGGGCTAGCACAGATACGCAGTATTTT
J: TRBJ2-5; D: -; size: -; length: 13; V: TRBV7-8; CDR3: CASSGGVRETQYF; DNA: TGTGCCAGCTCTGGCGGGGTACGAGAGACCCAGTACTTC
J: TRBJ2-3; D: TRBD1; size: -; length: 15; V: TRBV9; CDR3: CASSGQGVGSDTQYF; DNA: TGTGCCAGCAGCGGACAGGGTGTTGGGTCCGATACGCAGTATTTT
J: TRBJ1-2; D: TRBD1; size: -; length: 15; V: TRBV5-1; CDR3: CASSLAQGTNYGYTF; DNA: TGCGCCAGCAGCTTGGCACAGGGGACTAACTATGGCTACACCTTC
J: TRBJ1-3; D: -; size: -; length: 14; V: TRBV9; CDR3: CASSVTGSGNTIYF; DNA: TGTGCCAGCAGCGTAACGGGCTCTGGAAACACCATATATTTT
J: TRBJ2-5; D: -; size: -; length: 12; V: TRBV20-1; CDR3: CSASIRKETQYF; DNA: TGCAGTGCTAGTATTAGAAAAGAGACCCAGTACTTC
J: TRBJ1-6; D: -; size: -; length: 16; V: TRBV27; CDR3: CASSLRRTAARSPLHF; DNA: TGTGCCAGCAGTTTGAGACGGACTGCGGCACGGTCACCCCTCCACTTT
J: TRBJ1-1; D: -; size: few; length: 14; V: TRBV3-1/TRBV3-2; CDR3: CASSGLEGPTEAFF; DNA: TGTGCCAGCAGCGGCCTGGAGGGGCCAACTGAAGCTTTCTTT
J: TRBJ1-5; D: -; size: -; length: 12; V: TRBV2; CDR3: CASTGINQPQHF; DNA: TGTGCCAGCACAGGGATTAATCAGCCCCAGCATTTT
J: TRBJ1-2; D: TRBD1; size: -; length: 18; V: TRBV28; CDR3: CASSLHRSTGQGNYGYTF; DNA: TGTGCCAGCAGTTTGCACCGTTCCACAGGACAGGGGAACTATGGCTACACCTTC
J: TRBJ2-2; D: TRBD1; size: few; length: 16; V: TRBV5-1; CDR3: CASSSTGRGRAGELFF; DNA: TGCGCCAGCAGCTCCACCGGCAGGGGGCGCGCCGGGGAGCTGTTTTTT
J: TRBJ1-4; D: TRBD1; size: -; length: 17; V: TRBV3-1/TRBV3-2; CDR3: CASSQAGEGATNEKLFF; DNA: TGTGCCAGCAGCCAAGCCGGTGAGGGGGCGACTAATGAAAAACTGTTTTTT
J: TRBJ1-1; D: -; size: -; length: 14; V: TRBV6-2/TRBV6-3; CDR3: CASSYRGGNTEAFF; DNA: TGTGCCAGCAGTTACCGAGGGGGAAACACTGAAGCTTTCTTT
J: TRBJ2-5; D: TRBD1; size: -; length: 17; V: TRBV13; CDR3: CASSKLSARGLGETQYF; DNA: TGTGCCAGCAGCAAGTTGTCGGCCAGGGGGCTGGGGGAGACCCAGTACTTC
J: TRBJ2-1; D: -; size: -; length: 13; V: TRBV2; CDR3: CASMARIYNEQFF; DNA: TGTGCCAGCATGGCCAGGATCTACAATGAGCAGTTCTTC
J: TRBJ1-5; D: TRBD1; size: -; length: 15; V: TRBV9; CDR3: CASSNTGDPVSPQHF; DNA: TGTGCCAGCAGTAATACAGGGGACCCAGTTTCGCCCCAGCATTTT
J: TRBJ2-1; D: -; size: many; length: 15; V: TRBV27; CDR3: CASSLKGPWYNEQFF; DNA: TGTGCCAGCAGTTTGAAGGGGCCTTGGTACAATGAGCAGTTCTTC
J: TRBJ1-2; D: -; size: -; length: 17; V: TRBV3-1/TRBV3-2; CDR3: CASSKILPGYNNYGYTF; DNA: TGTGCCAGCAGCAAAATCCTGCCCGGGTACAACAACTATGGCTACACCTTC
J: TRBJ1-6; D: TRBD1; size: -; length: 15; V: TRBV16; CDR3: CASSQGTGGNSPLHF; DNA: TGTGCCAGCAGCCAGGGGACAGGGGGCAATTCACCCCTCCACTTT
J: TRBJ1-5; D: -; size: -; length: 16; V: TRBV28; CDR3: CASSPLGGSPLQPQHF; DNA: TGTGCCAGCAGTCCCCTAGGGGGATCCCCATTACAGCCCCAGCATTTT
J: TRBJ1-5; D: TRBD1; size: few; length: 13; V: TRBV25-1; CDR3: CASSAQGDQPQHF; DNA: TGTGCCAGCAGTGCGCAGGGGGATCAGCCCCAGCATTTT
J: TRBJ2-1; D: -; size: once; length: 11; V: TRBV20-1; CDR3: CSARGGVEQFF; DNA: TGCAGTGCTAGAGGGGGAGTTGAGCAGTTCTTC
J: TRBJ1-2; D: -; size: few; length: 16; V: TRBV6-1; CDR3: CASSEVVRVGNYGYTF; DNA: TGTGCCAGCAGTGAAGTCGTCAGGGTAGGAAACTATGGCTACACCTTC
J: TRBJ2-1; D: -; size: -; length: 16; V: TRBV11-2; CDR3: CASSLEGLTFYNEQFF; DNA: TGTGCCAGCAGCTTAGAGGGACTTACTTTCTACAATGAGCAGTTCTTC
J: TRBJ2-3; D: TRBD2; size: few; length: 16; V: TRBV19; CDR3: CASSIAGLAGTDTQYF; DNA: TGTGCCAGTAGTATAGCGGGCCTAGCGGGGACAGATACGCAGTATTTT
J: TRBJ2-2; D: TRBD2; size: few; length: 19; V: TRBV13; CDR3: CASSPGLAGGNRNTGELFF; DNA: TGTGCCAGCAGCCCGGGACTAGCGGGAGGGAACAGAAACACCGGGGAGCTGTTTTTT
J: TRBJ2-7; D: TRBD2; size: -; length: 16; V: TRBV7-2; CDR3: CASSSGLAAQTYEQYF; DNA: TGTGCCAGCAGTTCTGGACTAGCGGCACAGACCTACGAGCAGTACTTC
J: TRBJ2-5; D: -; size: -; length: 14; V: TRBV28; CDR3: CASSPPGFRETQYF; DNA: TGTGCCAGCAGTCCTCCGGGTTTTCGGGAGACCCAGTACTTC
J: TRBJ1-2; D: TRBD1; size: once; length: 13; V: TRBV29-1; CDR3: CSVVVDRGYGYTF; DNA: TGCAGCGTTGTAGTTGACAGGGGTTATGGCTACACCTTC
J: TRBJ2-1; D: TRBD2; size: -; length: 15; V: TRBV7-3; CDR3: CASSPGLAEYNEQFF; DNA: TGTGCCAGCAGCCCGGGACTAGCGGAATACAATGAGCAGTTCTTC
J: TRBJ1-2; D: -; size: -; length: 14; V: TRBV28; CDR3: CASSFRVDAYGYTF; DNA: TGTGCCAGCAGTTTCCGGGTCGATGCCTATGGCTACACCTTC
J: TRBJ2-7; D: -; size: -; length: 14; V: TRBV28; CDR3: CASSRDTSSYEQYF; DNA: TGTGCCAGCAGTCGGGACACATCTTCCTACGAGCAGTACTTC
J: TRBJ2-1; D: -; size: -; length: 16; V: TRBV5-4; CDR3: CATKRWGRGSYNEQFF; DNA: TGTGCCACCAAAAGATGGGGTCGGGGCTCCTACAATGAGCAGTTCTTC
J: TRBJ2-7; D: TRBD1; size: -; length: 14; V: TRBV28; CDR3: CASSSGGPAYEQYF; DNA: TGTGCCAGCAGTTCAGGGGGCCCAGCCTACGAGCAGTACTTC
J: TRBJ1-1; D: -; size: -; length: 13; V: TRBV7-2; CDR3: CASSFTANTEAFF; DNA: TGTGCCAGCAGCTTCACAGCGAACACTGAAGCTTTCTTT
J: TRBJ1-3; D: TRBD1; size: few; length: 19; V: TRBV5-5; CDR3: CASSHTGTGSYASENTIYF; DNA: TGTGCCAGCAGTCATACCGGGACAGGGTCTTATGCTTCGGAAAACACCATATATTTT
J: TRBJ2-1; D: -; size: -; length: 16; V: TRBV5-1; CDR3: CASSLWGGELYNEQFF; DNA: TGCGCCAGCAGCTTGTGGGGCGGGGAGTTATACAATGAGCAGTTCTTC
J: TRBJ1-1; D: -; size: -; length: 13; V: TRBV27; CDR3: CASSSLGGTEAFF; DNA: TGTGCCAGCAGTTCCCTGGGGGGCACTGAAGCTTTCTTT
J: TRBJ2-3; D: TRBD1; size: -; length: 15; V: TRBV19; CDR3: CASRGTGTSTDTQYF; DNA: TGTGCCAGTAGGGGGACAGGGACTAGCACAGATACGCAGTATTTT
J: TRBJ2-6; D: -; size: -; length: 15; V: TRBV5-1; CDR3: CASSLPGAGANVLTF; DNA: TGCGCCAGCAGCTTACCCGGGGCTGGGGCCAACGTCCTGACTTTC
J: TRBJ2-5; D: TRBD2; size: -; length: 15; V: TRBV3-1/TRBV3-2; CDR3: CASSRFLAGVETQYF; DNA: TGTGCCAGCAGCCGCTTTCTAGCGGGGGTTGAGACCCAGTACTTC
J: TRBJ1-1; D: -; size: many; length: 15; V: TRBV5-1; CDR3: CASSLDRATDTEAFF; DNA: TGCGCCAGCAGCTTGGACAGGGCGACTGACACTGAAGCTTTCTTT
J: TRBJ1-1; D: -; size: -; length: 14; V: TRBV11-2; CDR3: CASSPAGANTEAFF; DNA: TGTGCCAGCAGCCCTGCTGGGGCTAACACTGAAGCTTTCTTT
J: TRBJ2-2; D: -; size: -; length: 13; V: TRBV30; CDR3: CAWTRANTGELFF; DNA: TGTGCCTGGACCAGGGCGAACACCGGGGAGCTGTTTTTT
J: TRBJ2-7; D: -; size: -; length: 12; V: TRBV5-4; CDR3: CASSVQVNEQYF; DNA: TGTGCCAGCAGCGTACAAGTGAACGAGCAGTACTTC
J: TRBJ2-2; D: TRBD2; size: once; length: 17; V: TRBV29-1; CDR3: CSVAVSSGSVNTGELFF; DNA: TGCAGCGTTGCCGTCTCTAGCGGGAGTGTGAACACCGGGGAGCTGTTTTTT
J: TRBJ1-2; D: TRBD1; size: -; length: 14; V: TRBV6-6; CDR3: CASSYTGVKYGYTF; DNA: TGTGCCAGCAGTTACACAGGGGTGAAGTATGGCTACACCTTC
J: TRBJ2-3; D: -; size: -; length: 15; V: TRBV10-3; CDR3: CAISDLVAPTDTQYF; DNA: TGTGCCATCAGTGATCTAGTGGCCCCCACAGATACGCAGTATTTT
J: TRBJ2-6; D: -; size: few; length: 14; V: TRBV6-1; CDR3: CASSELAGANVLTF; DNA: TGTGCCAGCAGTGAACTAGCTGGGGCCAACGTCCTGACTTTC
J: TRBJ1-2; D: TRBD1; size: once; length: 14; V: TRBV9; CDR3: CASGQGRANYGYTF; DNA: TGTGCCAGCGGACAGGGTCGAGCTAACTATGGCTACACCTTC
J: TRBJ2-3; D: TRBD2; size: -; length: 16; V: TRBV5-1; CDR3: CASSLYRGGGADTQYF; DNA: TGCGCCAGCAGCTTGTATCGGGGGGGCGGCGCAGATACGCAGTATTTT
J: TRBJ1-4; D: -; size: -; length: 17; V: TRBV5-1; CDR3: CASSLSGGPGAGEKLFF; DNA: TGCGCCAGCAGCTTGAGCGGGGGACCCGGGGCGGGTGAAAAACTGTTTTTT